The 14 T cell receptor beta chains given below trace back to one sample, sequenced in a study of molecular identifiers for immune sequencing clone quantification. TCRdb independently ran MiXCR on the PCR reads; one entry per CDR3 protein. Here the sample spans under 85,000 distinct CDR3 sequences, less than 20% being singletons. The specimen was naive CD8+ T cells from blood, with Jurkat cell RNA spiked in. Described subset: FACS-sorted CD8+CD4-CCR7+CD45RA+ naive T cells. Every receptor here comes from a human donor in good health. Some libraries in this study had Jurkat cell RNA spiked in.

This clonotype was found many times. This chain links TRBV6-6 with TRBJ2-7; possible D gene TRBD2, 6 bases. V lost 5 bases and J 2 bases, leaving 10 bases between the germline ends. CDR3 length: 13 residues. CDR1 and CDR2 (germline): MNHNY, SVGAGI (reference sequence). The CDR3: CASSADYTYEQYF. In DNA, the CDR3 is TGTGCCAGCAGTGCGGACTATACCTACGAGCAGTACTTC.

This clonotype was counted at least ten times. V gene TRBV28 combines with J gene TRBJ1-3, with TRBD1 matching over 10 bases. Germline CDR1 reads MDHEN; CDR2 reads SYDVKM. V trimming: 5 bases; J trimming: 2 bases; junction bases outside the gene matches: 6. The CDR3 runs to 16 residues. The CDR3 coding sequence is TGTGCCAGCAGTAATGGACAGGGGGAAGCTGGAAACACCATATATTTT. It yields the protein CASSNGQGEAGNTIYF.

This clonotype has a count of ten or more. The chain employs TRBV11-2 and TRBJ2-7; D is possibly TRBD2 (5 bases). This CDR3 is built from 13 residues. V lost 1 base and J 6 bases, leaving 10 bases between the germline ends. Germline V gene data show CDR1 as SGHAT and CDR2 as FQNNGV. CDR3 sequence: CASSLGLAFEQYF. The CDR3 DNA reads as TGTGCCAGCAGCTTAGGGCTAGCTTTCGAGCAGTACTTC.

This clonotype was found many times. V and J are TRBV7-2 and TRBJ1-4, with D tentatively TRBD1 (6 bases). Germline V gene data show CDR1 as SGHTA and CDR2 as FQGNSA. CDR3 size: 18 residues. The V and J ends lost 3 bases and 7 bases respectively, with 24 bases between them. The CDR3 coding sequence is TGTGCCAGCAGCTTGGGGGTATCGGCTGATTGGGGGCGTGAAAAACTGTTTTTT. Protein product: CASSLGVSADWGREKLFF.

A few counts support this clonotype. The chain is built from TRBV7-2 and TRBJ1-5; the D gene is possibly TRBD1 (5 bases). The CDR3 loop spans 15 amino acids. V lost 5 bases and J 4 bases, leaving 15 bases between the germline ends. Germline-derived CDR1 and CDR2 are SGHTA and FQGNSA. DNA for the CDR3: TGTGCCAGCAGCCCGGGACCGTGGAGTAATCAGCCCCAGCATTTT. This codes for CASSPGPWSNQPQHF.

This clonotype occurred many times. J is TRBJ1-1 and V is TRBV12-5; D is unresolved. V dropped 7 bases and J dropped 3 bases, with 12 bases sitting between them. This CDR3 contains 13 residues. Germline V gene data show CDR1 as LGHNT and CDR2 as FRNRAP. DNA of the CDR3: TGTGCTAGTGCCCCCCTCGGAGACACTGAAGCTTTCTTT. Its translation is CASAPLGDTEAFF.

The chain combines TRBV7-6 with TRBJ2-1; TRBD2 aligns across 14 bases. The J segment lost 7 bases and the V segment lost 1 base, leaving 6 bases of the junction unmatched. CDR3 length: 17 residues. Germline V gene sequence: CDR1 SGHVS, CDR2 FNYEAQ. The DNA of the CDR3 is TGTGCCAGCAGCTTAGAGGGGGGACTAGCGGGAGTTAATGAGCAGTTCTTC. It is translated as CASSLEGGLAGVNEQFF.

The rearrangement joins TRBV25-1 to TRBJ2-7; no clear D gene. V was cut by 7 bases and J by 7 bases, with 14 bases left in between. The CDR3 length is 12 residues. The V gene's germline CDR1 is MGHDK and CDR2 SYGVNS. The CDR3 loop reads CASTFGLGEQYF. The CDR3 DNA is TGTGCCAGCACCTTTGGTCTGGGGGAGCAGTACTTC.

Ten or more counts support this clonotype. The chain employs TRBV10-3 and TRBJ2-7; 10 bases map to TRBD2. V lost 3 bases and J lost 3; bases outside the gene matches: 2. The CDR3 is made up of 14 amino acids. Looked up from germline, CDR1 is ENHRY and CDR2 is SYGVKD. In DNA form, the CDR3 reads TGTGCCATCAGTGACTCTAGCGGGAGCTACGAGCAGTACTTC. Translation: CAISDSSGSYEQYF.

This clonotype has ten or more counts. V usage is TRBV29-1 and J usage is TRBJ2-1, with D perhaps matching TRBD2 (5 bases). Looked up from germline, CDR1 is SQVTM and CDR2 is ANQGSEA. The V gene lost 7 bases and the J gene lost 3 bases, with 10 bases spanning the gap. The CDR3 has 12 residues. The DNA for the CDR3 is TGCAGCGCGGGGATTATCTACAATGAGCAGTTCTTC. Its translation is CSAGIIYNEQFF.

This clonotype was detected ten times or more. The J gene is TRBJ1-5, the V gene TRBV9, with a weak D call TRBD1 (6 bases). This CDR3 comprises 14 residues. Germline-derived CDR1 and CDR2 are SGDLS and YYNGEE. Trimming shortened V by 3 bases and J by 6 bases, and 13 bases separated the two germline ends. CDR3 region: CASSEGGESQPQHF. The DNA for the CDR3 is TGTGCCAGCAGCGAGGGGGGTGAGAGTCAGCCCCAGCATTTT.

This clonotype showed up just a few times. The V gene is TRBV11-2, the J gene TRBJ2-7; 10 nucleotides match TRBD2. The V and J ends lost 4 bases and 1 base, in that order; junction bases with no gene match: 4. CDR1 and CDR2 (germline): SGHAT, FQNNGV. The CDR3 has 15 amino acids. The DNA of the CDR3 is TGTGCCAGCAGCTCCCTAGCGGGAGCTTCCTACGAGCAGTACTTC. Translation: CASSSLAGASYEQYF. The complete variable domain, with remaining parts taken from reference TRBV11-2 and TRBJ2-7, reads EAGVAQSPRYKIIEKRQSVAFWCNPISGHATLYWYQQILGQGPKLLIQFQNNGVVDDSQLPKDRFSAERLKGVDSTLKIQPAKLEDSAVYLCASSSLAGASYEQYFGPGTRLTVT.

This clonotype was recorded at least ten times. V and J are TRBV4-3 and TRBJ2-7; TRBD1 matches at 8 bases. Germline V CDR1 and CDR2: LGHNA, YSLEER. The CDR3 has 16 amino acids. The junction had 8 bases not matched to a gene; V was cut back by 2 bases and J by 2 bases. The CDR3 here is CASSQHPTGEAYEQYF. Here the CDR3 DNA reads TGCGCCAGCAGCCAACACCCGACAGGGGAAGCCTACGAGCAGTACTTC.

This clonotype has at least ten counts. The rearrangement uses TRBV27 and TRBJ1-4; D gene uncertain. The V and J ends lost 6 bases and 0 bases respectively, with 8 bases between them. Germline values: CDR1 MNHEY, CDR2 SMNVEV (reference sequence). The CDR3 consists of 14 residues. The CDR3 DNA reads as TGTGCCAGCAGAACCCAGACAACTAATGAAAAACTGTTTTTT. Translated: CASRTQTTNEKLFF. Full variable domain (rest looked up from reference TRBV27 and TRBJ1-4): EAQVTQNPRYLITVTGKKLTVTCSQNMNHEYMSWYRQDPGLGLRQIYYSMNVEVTDKGDVPEGYKVSRKEKRNFPLILESPSPNQTSLYFCASRTQTTNEKLFFGSGTQLSVL.